Sequencing of this TCR beta chain was carried out in a study of blood T cell repertoires in COVID-19. TCRdb keeps only in-frame clones here, not all; method: immunoSEQ multiplex PCR. The sample contains hundreds of thousands of clones, 75% to 90% of which appear only once. CDR1 and CDR2 (germline): PRHDT, FYEKMQ (reference sequence). V lost 5 bases, J lost 3 bases, and 9 bases stayed unmatched. The CDR3 is 15 residues long. Study members were between roughly 18 and 100 years old and lived in around 24 US regions. Participants reported their clinical history, and cohort assignment relied on those reports.

The V and J genes are TRBV13 and TRBJ1-2, with 7 bases aligning to TRBD1. The receptor comes from a man aged 45 to 65 who had been exposed to COVID-19. Specimen: PBMCs or T cells enriched from blood (not recorded which). This chain's CDR3 is CASSLGTVTYYGYTF. For the CDR3, the DNA is TGTGCCAGCAGCCTTGGGACAGTGACCTACTATGGCTACACCTTC.